This T cell receptor (beta chain) was obtained from a study of cytomegalovirus exposure and HLA in healthy donors. The study, taken as a whole, reports: TRBV6-2, TRBV6-3 and some other V segments were unresolvable in 87-base-pair reads.

Of note for this clone: The antigen is undetermined.

The primer mix had 60 Vbeta and 13 Jbeta primers. Using immunoSEQ multiplex PCR, the repertoire was profiled, and TCRdb retains in-frame clones only, with some absent. The sample lists about 140,000 clones, roughly 80% occurring once. Unmatched junction bases numbered 5, after V lost 7 bases and J lost 2 bases. Germline lookup yields CDR1 MNHEY and CDR2 SVGAGI. There are 14 residues in the CDR3. The receptor's source is a man in his forties in good health and CMV-seronegative. The specimen sequenced was PBMCs. V is TRBV6-5 and J is TRBJ2-4; 7 bases line up with TRBD1. The CDR3 coding sequence is TGTGCCAGCAACCGGGACAGTACCAAAAACATTCAGTACTTC. Translating gives CASNRDSTKNIQYF.